This TCR beta chain was captured by sequencing in a study of blood T cell repertoires in COVID-19. Study context: Some COVID-19 samples were acute and others convalescent; all came from the United States, Italy and Spain. T cells, B-cell-depleted T cells, or PBMCs provided the cDNA or gDNA that served as material.

CDR1 LNHDA and CDR2 SQIVND come from the germline V gene (reference sequence). The CDR3 is 16 residues long. V lost 3 bases to trimming and J lost 2 bases; unmatched junction nucleotides: 6. In the authors' workflow: Using reference gene primer amplification, nucleated cell counts were estimated. TCRdb keeps only in-frame clones here, not all; method: immunoSEQ multiplex PCR. The DNA was the basis for D and trimming; V, J and clone size are from that table. Among some 110,000 clones listed, around 80% were seen once. Material for sequencing was peripheral blood. The TCR was taken from a man between 60 and 70 years old with active or convalescent COVID-19. The chain couples TRBV19 to TRBJ2-1, with TRBD2 matching over 8 bases. CDR3 residues: CASSMGAGAPYNEQFF. In nucleotides, the CDR3 is TGTGCCAGTAGTATGGGAGCGGGAGCCCCCTACAATGAGCAGTTCTTC.